This TCR beta chain originates from a study of CD8 T cells in ankylosing spondylitis. Study observations and caveats: Some motif variants had been reported before (in reactive arthritis synovial fluid and blood). A motif in TCR beta, a set of fewer than ten highly homologous variants, appeared characteristic of ankylosing spondylitis blood. The disease-linked clones had a CD8+ phenotype and low blood frequencies.

On this clonotype itself: Its cognate antigen is unknown.

This CDR3 has 16 residues. Germline CDR1 reads DFQATT; CDR2 reads SNEGSKA (reference sequence). V shed 6 bases and J shed 5 bases, with 23 bases lying between them. Via MiXCR, TCRdb re-called the 5' RACE reads, giving one row per CDR3 protein. Found here are approximately 540,000 distinct CDR3 sequences, approximately 11% of them singletons; the top ten hold 6.5% to 7%. Sequenced material: blood, either unsorted or a sorted T cell fraction (not recorded which). The rearrangement links TRBV20-1 to TRBJ2-1, with D tentatively TRBD2 (5 bases). The sequence was obtained from a male donor with ankylosing spondylitis. The DNA for the CDR3 is TGCAGTGCCCGGAGGAGGAGTTCCCTTAGTAACAATGAGCAGTTCTTC. It encodes CSARRRSSLSNNEQFF.